The next 22 T cell receptor beta chains were all read from a single sample in a study of OX40 agonist ivuxolimab in advanced cancers. Measured with immunoSEQ multiplex PCR; TCRdb has only the in-frame clones, and not every one. The repertoire holds more than 15,000 clones, with just over 85% as singletons. The specimen comprised CD4+ or CD8+ T cells sorted from blood, sampled in a trial of the OX40 agonist ivuxolimab. The receptors shown here come from an adult with an advanced solid tumor such as melanoma, head and neck, liver or kidney cancer.

This rearrangement joins TRBV7-1 to TRBJ1-2; D not resolved. Being an ORF, TRBV7-1 has a function that is uncertain. The CDR3 has 12 residues. The germline V and J ends were trimmed by 5 bases and 4 bases, with 8 bases remaining between them. The CDR3, as DNA: TGTGCCAGCAGCCTGGTAATCTATGGCTACACCTTC. Its protein product is CASSLVIYGYTF.

This chain connects TRBV19 to TRBJ2-4; TRBD2 aligns across 16 bases. Germline V gene lookup returns CDR1 LNHDA and CDR2 SQIVND (reference sequence). The CDR3 extends over 19 amino acids. J lost 1 base, V lost 5 bases, and 8 bases had no gene match. CDR3 loop: CASSPGTSGRASAKNIQYF. CDR3 in DNA: TGTGCCAGTAGTCCCGGGACTAGCGGGAGGGCCTCGGCCAAAAACATTCAGTACTTC.

This clone came up a few times. The V gene is TRBV2, the J gene TRBJ1-2, with a weak D call TRBD1 (5 bases). Germline V gene sequence: CDR1 SNHLY, CDR2 FYNNEI. Trimming left V 4 bases short and J 4 bases short, with 13 bases between. The CDR3 consists of 14 residues. The CDR3 reads CASSGGREGYGYTF. CDR3 DNA: TGTGCCAGCAGTGGCGGCAGGGAAGGCTATGGCTACACCTTC.

V and J are TRBV7-8 and TRBJ2-5; no reliable D call. The V gene lost 8 bases and the J gene lost 2 bases, with 9 bases spanning the gap. Germline CDR1 SGHVS, CDR2 FQNEAQ. This CDR3 has 12 amino acids. The DNA of the CDR3 is TGTGCCAGCTGGAACGCGCAAGAGACCCAGTACTTC. It yields the protein CASWNAQETQYF.

This chain joins TRBV15 and TRBJ2-2; 11 bases match TRBD1. In germline, CDR1 is LNHNV, CDR2 YYDKDF (reference sequence). Unmatched junction bases numbered 5, after V lost 5 bases and J lost 6 bases. The CDR3 covers 15 residues. CDR3 amino acids: CATSGDRGGAGELFF. CDR3 nucleotides: TGTGCCACCAGCGGGGACAGGGGGGGAGCCGGGGAGCTGTTTTTT.

The CDR3 nucleotides are TGTGCCACCGCAGCTTGGGGCTCTTATTCTAGCACAGATACGCAGTATTTT. It translates to CATAAWGSYSSTDTQYF. J is TRBJ2-3 and V is TRBV5-6, with a weak D call TRBD1 (5 bases). V lost 9 bases, J lost 0 bases, and 23 bases lay in between. Germline CDR1 reads SGHDT; CDR2 reads YYEEEE. This CDR3 contains 17 residues.

The chain has TRBV21-1 and TRBJ2-5; TRBD1 was called by the table and not checked on the DNA. TRBV21-1 is tagged as a pseudogene. The CDR3 is 15 residues long. The CDR3 bases are TGTGCCAGCAGCTTAAGGACAGGCTGCGGAAAGACCCAGTACTTC. Translated, it gives CASSLRTGCGKTQYF.

This clone was counted once. The gene calls are TRBV10-3 and TRBJ2-3; 10 bases map to TRBD2. Germline V gives CDR1 ENHRY, CDR2 SYGVKD. The CDR3 loop spans 17 amino acids. The V and J ends lost 10 bases and 1 base, in that order; junction bases with no gene match: 14. The CDR3 loop is CASALWVAGGGTDTQYF. The CDR3 nucleotides are TGTGCCAGCGCCCTGTGGGTAGCGGGAGGAGGCACAGATACGCAGTATTTT.

This clone occurred a few times. The chain couples TRBV6-1 to TRBJ1-5, with 10 bases aligning to TRBD1. Germline V gene lookup returns CDR1 MNHNS and CDR2 SASEGT. The ends lost 6 bases at V and 4 bases at J; junction bases unmatched: 6. The CDR3 sequence is 15 residues long. The CDR3 region is CASRSGTGVNQPQHF. In DNA form, the CDR3 reads TGTGCCAGCAGGTCCGGGACAGGGGTGAATCAGCCCCAGCATTTT.

The rearrangement links TRBV10-2 to TRBJ1-4; no reliable D call. Germline V gene lookup returns CDR1 WSHSY and CDR2 SAAADI. V dropped 6 bases and J dropped 5 bases, with 10 bases sitting between them. CDR3 length equals 13 residues. In nucleotides, the CDR3 is TGCGCCAGCAGCCGAGGCACGAATGAAAAACTGTTTTTT. Amino acid sequence: CASSRGTNEKLFF.

CDR3 sequence: CASSPRGITEAFF. The CDR3 DNA reads TGCGCCAGCAGCCCCAGGGGTATCACTGAAGCTTTCTTT. The genes are TRBV5-1 and TRBJ1-1, with D perhaps matching TRBD1 (6 bases). CDR3 length equals 13 residues. Germline V gene sequence: CDR1 SGHRS, CDR2 YFSETQ. V shed 4 bases and J shed 4 bases, with 11 bases lying between them.

This clone has just a few counts. J is TRBJ1-1 and V is TRBV30; no clear D. With 0 bases removed from V and 2 bases from J, the gap between germline ends came to 7 bases. The CDR3 consists of 13 residues. Germline values: CDR1 GTSNPN, CDR2 SVGIG (reference sequence). The CDR3 spells CAWSVVFNTEAFF. The CDR3 DNA reads as TGTGCCTGGAGTGTTGTTTTCAACACTGAAGCTTTCTTT.

The J gene is TRBJ2-7, the V gene TRBV30, with D tentatively TRBD1 or TRBD2 (6 bases each). V was clipped by 5 bases and J by 6 bases, with 17 bases between them. The length of the CDR3 is 13 residues. CDR1 is GTSNPN, CDR2 SVGIG, per germline (reference sequence). The CDR3 DNA is TGTGCCTGGGCGATCAACAGGGAGGCCGAGCAGTACTTC. The encoded protein is CAWAINREAEQYF.

The genes are TRBV6-5 and TRBJ1-1; D gene unclear. Trimming pared 6 bases from V and 3 bases from J, leaving 11 bases between. Germline-derived CDR1 and CDR2 are MNHEY and SVGAGI. The CDR3 consists of 13 residues. In nucleotides, the CDR3 is TGTGCCAGCAGCAGAACAGTTTACACTGAAGCTTTCTTT. As protein: CASSRTVYTEAFF.

The chain links TRBV23-1 to TRBJ2-7; 7 bases agree with TRBD1. TRBV23-1 qualifies as an ORF whose function is uncertain. This CDR3 contains 15 residues. Unmatched junction bases numbered 5, after V lost 0 bases and J lost 3 bases. DNA for the CDR3: TGCGCCAGCAGTCAATCGGGACAGTGCTTCTACGAGCAGTACTTC. Translation gives CASSQSGQCFYEQYF.

The CDR3 DNA reads as TGTGCCAGCAGCTTGTACAGCTACGAGCAGTACTTC. Protein: CASSLYSYEQYF. This chain uses TRBV5-6 with TRBJ2-7; D is unclear. V shed 1 base and J shed 3 bases, with 5 bases lying between them. Germline V CDR1 and CDR2: SGHDT, YYEEEE. CDR3 size: 12 residues.

Comment on this clone: The sample carries other DNA sequences with the same CDR3. V and J are TRBV6-5 and TRBJ1-2; 10 nucleotides agree with TRBD1. V shed 2 bases and J 4 bases; nucleotides not matched to a gene: 7. Germline V gives CDR1 MNHEY, CDR2 SVGAGI. The CDR3 length is 16 residues. The CDR3 DNA reads TGTGCCAGCAGTTACGTGAGGACAGGGGGGGGCTATGGCTACACCTTC. Translating it yields CASSYVRTGGGYGYTF.

The chain recombines TRBV7-2 with TRBJ1-3; D might be TRBD1 (5 bases). The V and J ends lost 4 bases and 0 bases respectively, with 7 bases between them. The CDR3 is 14 residues long. The germline V gene has CDR1 SGHTA and CDR2 FQGNSA. The CDR3 region is CASSSDSSGNTIYF. The CDR3 bases are TGTGCCAGCAGCTCTGACAGCTCTGGAAACACCATATATTTT.

The V call is TRBV21-1, the J call TRBJ1-6; the table names TRBD1, a call not compared with the DNA. TRBV21-1 is a listed pseudogene. The CDR3 runs to 16 residues. This chain's CDR3 is CASSKRGTVPNSPLHF. DNA for the CDR3: TGTGCCAGCAGCAAGCGAGGGACAGTACCGAATTCACCCCTCCACTTT.

The V and J genes are TRBV21-1 and TRBJ2-7; the D segment call TRBD2 is taken from the table without a DNA check. TRBV21-1 is noted as a pseudogene. The CDR3 spans 16 residues. CDR3 in DNA: TGTGCCAGCAGCAAAAGCCCCGTGTGGGAGACCTACGAGCAGTACTTC. It is translated as CASSKSPVWETYEQYF.

In this sample, this clone turned up a few times. The rearrangement joins TRBV19 to TRBJ2-2; unclear D gene. The CDR3 totals 13 residues. With 7 bases removed from V and 1 base from J, the gap between germline ends came to 7 bases. Per germline, CDR1 LNHDA and CDR2 SQIVND (reference sequence). The CDR3 nucleotides read TGTGCCAGTATCGCGCAGAACACCGGGGAGCTGTTTTTT. This encodes CASIAQNTGELFF.

The chain carries TRBV11-3 and TRBJ2-7; D uncertain. The CDR3 has 17 amino acids. Trimming removed 1 base from V and 1 base from J, with 17 bases in between. CDR1 and CDR2 from the germline V gene are SGHNT and YENEEA. In DNA form, the CDR3 reads TGTGCCAGCAGCTTAGGAGTCGACCCACAACAATCCTACGAGCAGTACTTC. Translation: CASSLGVDPQQSYEQYF.